Detailed here is one T cell receptor beta chain. Its antigen is as yet unknown. Using immunoSEQ multiplex PCR, the repertoire was profiled, and TCRdb retains in-frame clones only, with some absent. This repertoire shows approximately 110,000 clones, about 90% found once; its top ten account for about 7.5%. Germline loops: CDR1 SGHAT, CDR2 FQNNGV. The germline V and J ends were trimmed by 1 base and 4 bases, with 7 bases remaining between them. The CDR3 covers 13 residues. Second doses at about 4 or about 12 weeks were pooled. These data belong to a study of T cell responses to AZD1222 COVID-19 vaccine. The study's findings and limits: Donor demographics were predominantly white British with a female majority; clonal diversity may be underestimated. Targeting of unmutated variant regions was reportedly seen in nearly half of spike-specific TCRs. A rise in Spike-specific TCR breadth and depth followed two AZD1222 doses.

This chain connects TRBV11-2 to TRBJ1-2, with TRBD1 as a possible D gene (5 bases). The starting material was peripheral blood, obtained 28 days after the second AZD1222 dose. This sequence was found in an adult who received the AZD1222 COVID-19 vaccine. Here the CDR3 reads CASSLGRAYGYTF. The CDR3 DNA sequence: TGTGCCAGCAGCTTAGGCAGGGCCTATGGCTACACCTTC.